The 25 T cell receptor beta chains reported below all come from one sample, sequenced in a study of blood T cell repertoires in COVID-19. Sequencing was performed with immunoSEQ multiplex PCR; in TCRdb, only in-frame clones are kept and a portion is missing. The table shows tens of thousands of clones, with 88% occurring only once. The specimen sequenced was peripheral blood. All receptors come from a human donor in a cohort sampled during active COVID-19.

V is TRBV7-6 and J is TRBJ2-2, with TRBD2 matching 12 bases. This CDR3 has 18 residues. CDR1 and CDR2 (germline): SGHVS, FNYEAQ. V was pared by 1 base and J by 8 bases, with 11 bases of the junction left unmatched. CDR3 nucleotide sequence: TGTGCCAGCAGCTTAGTGGCTAGCGGGAGGGCCTTCTCTGGGGAGCTGTTTTTT. It translates to CASSLVASGRAFSGELFF.

The genes are TRBV21-1 and TRBJ2-7; TRBD2 is taken as the D call from the table, unchecked against the DNA. TRBV21-1 is a known pseudogene. The CDR3 sequence is 15 residues long. The CDR3 nucleotides are TGTGCCAGCAGCAAGAGGCCTAAAGCTTCCTACGAGCAGTACTTC. Translated, it gives CASSKRPKASYEQYF.

This clone has a single count. The gene calls are TRBV19 and TRBJ2-4; 8 nucleotides agree with TRBD2. Germline values: CDR1 LNHDA, CDR2 SQIVND (reference sequence). V shed 7 bases and J 9 bases; nucleotides not matched to a gene: 11. The CDR3 runs to 14 residues. CDR3 sequence reads: CASKLAGGDGIQYF. DNA of the CDR3: TGTGCCAGTAAGCTAGCGGGTGGGGACGGCATTCAGTACTTC.

This chain links TRBV19 with TRBJ2-7; D gene unclear. There are 14 residues in the CDR3. Per germline, CDR1 LNHDA and CDR2 SQIVND (reference sequence). Trimming took off 6 bases at V and 0 bases at J, with 12 bases between the two ends. CDR3 DNA: TGTGCCAGTAGGGAGAGTTTAAGCTCCTACGAGCAGTACTTC. Translating gives CASRESLSSYEQYF.

V usage is TRBV19 and J usage is TRBJ2-1; 7 nucleotides agree with TRBD2. The CDR3 is 13 residues long. The trim removed 6 bases at V and 9 bases at J, leaving 8 bases unmatched. Germline CDR1 reads LNHDA; CDR2 reads SQIVND (reference sequence). CDR3 amino acids: CASSLLGGSEQFF. The CDR3, as DNA: TGTGCCAGTAGCCTCCTTGGCGGGAGTGAGCAGTTCTTC.

The rearrangement joins TRBV6-5 to TRBJ2-3; D remains unclear. V lost 4 bases and J lost 0, with 2 bases in between. This CDR3 is built from 12 residues. Germline assignment: CDR1 MNHEY and CDR2 SVGAGI. CDR3 sequence reads: CASSLSTDTQYF. DNA for the CDR3: TGTGCCAGCAGTTTAAGCACAGATACGCAGTATTTT.

This chain links TRBV5-1 with TRBJ1-1, with a weak D call TRBD1 (6 bases). The germline gives CDR1 SGHRS, CDR2 YFSETQ. The CDR3 has 15 amino acids. V was trimmed by 4 bases and J by 4 bases, leaving 17 bases between them. In DNA form, the CDR3 reads TGCGCCAGCAGCAGCCTACAGGGTGAGGGCACTGAAGCTTTCTTT. Amino acid sequence: CASSSLQGEGTEAFF.

The genes are TRBV30 and TRBJ1-2; 7 nucleotides match TRBD1. Germline-derived CDR1 and CDR2 are GTSNPN and SVGIG (reference sequence). The V and J ends lost 4 bases and 6 bases, in that order; junction bases with no gene match: 5. The CDR3 loop spans 12 amino acids. In nucleotides, the CDR3 is TGTGCCTGGAATACAGGGGTTCATGGCTACACCTTC. Protein sequence: CAWNTGVHGYTF.

The chain has TRBV11-2 and TRBJ2-7; 12 bases match TRBD2. CDR1 SGHAT and CDR2 FQNNGV come from the germline V gene. This CDR3 is 15 amino acids long. V lost 3 bases and J lost 2; bases outside the gene matches: 2. CDR3 nucleotides: TGTGCCAGCAGCTTTTCTAGCGGGGGGGCCTACGAGCAGTACTTC. Protein: CASSFSSGGAYEQYF.

The chain joins TRBV18 to TRBJ1-2; 8 positions agree with TRBD1. Germline-derived CDR1 and CDR2 are KGHSH and LQKENI. The CDR3 consists of 14 residues. V was clipped by 3 bases and J by 8 bases; unmatched bases: 8. The CDR3 DNA sequence: TGTGCCAGCTCACCGGACAGGGCGGAAAAAGGCTACACCTTC. Amino acid sequence: CASSPDRAEKGYTF.

This clone showed up just once. The V gene is TRBV7-6, the J gene TRBJ1-3; possibly TRBD1 for D (6 bases). The CDR3 spans 16 residues. Trimming took off 1 base at V and 0 bases at J, with 10 bases between the two ends. The germline V gene has CDR1 SGHVS and CDR2 FNYEAQ. DNA for the CDR3: TGTGCCAGCAGCTTAGGACAGGCCGACTCTGGAAACACCATATATTTT. The encoded protein is CASSLGQADSGNTIYF.

This chain links TRBV7-9 with TRBJ2-2; D uncertain. V was cut by 1 base and J by 1 base, with 7 bases left in between. Looked up from germline, CDR1 is SEHNR and CDR2 is FQNEAQ (reference sequence). The CDR3 length is 15 residues. DNA of the CDR3: TGTGCCAGCAGCTTAGATCTAGGGAACACCGGGGAGCTGTTTTTT. Its protein product is CASSLDLGNTGELFF.

This clone was recorded once. This chain connects TRBV7-5 to TRBJ1-6; the D call TRBD1 from the table was never checked on the DNA. TRBV7-5 is a listed pseudogene. The CDR3 covers 17 residues. CDR3 loop: CVRSWARVRFYNSPLHF. The CDR3 DNA sequence: TGTGTCAGAAGCTGGGCCCGCGTTCGGTTTTATAATTCACCCCTCCACTTT.

The rearrangement uses TRBV28 and TRBJ1-5; 7 nucleotides match TRBD1. V gave up 6 bases and J gave up 7 bases; unmatched junction bases: 3. Germline V gene lookup returns CDR1 MDHEN and CDR2 SYDVKM. CDR3 length equals 12 residues. Written as DNA, the CDR3 is TGTGCCAGCAGAACAGGGGCCCAGCCCCAGCATTTT. Translating gives CASRTGAQPQHF.

The chain recombines TRBV6-5 with TRBJ1-5; tentatively, D is TRBD1 (5 bases). This CDR3 has 15 residues. Germline V gene sequence: CDR1 MNHEY, CDR2 SVGAGI. V lost 5 bases, J lost 6 bases, and 17 bases lay in between. CDR3 sequence: CASSPGGVRGQPQHF. DNA of the CDR3: TGTGCCAGCAGTCCCGGGGGGGTCCGGGGTCAGCCCCAGCATTTT.

The chain links TRBV4-1 to TRBJ1-5, with no clear D. The V gene's germline CDR1 is MGHRA and CDR2 YSYEKL. CDR3 length: 16 amino acids. Trimming removed 0 bases at V and 7 bases at J, with 16 bases between. CDR3 bases: TGCGCCAGCAGCCAAGAAGGCCGGGGAGTTACGCAGCCCCAGCATTTT. This encodes CASSQEGRGVTQPQHF.

The DNA for the CDR3 is TGTGCCAGCAGCTTGGCCGGGAGCTCCTACAATGAGCAGTTCTTC. It encodes CASSLAGSSYNEQFF. The J gene is TRBJ2-1, the V gene TRBV5-8; the D gene is possibly TRBD2 (6 bases). The CDR3 extends over 15 amino acids. V was cut by 0 bases and J by 0 bases, with 7 bases left in between. Germline V gene data show CDR1 as SGHTS and CDR2 as YDEGEE.

This chain links TRBV7-2 with TRBJ2-5, with TRBD1 matching over 12 bases. The CDR3 sequence is 16 residues long. Germline V gene lookup returns CDR1 SGHTA and CDR2 FQGNSA. V was clipped by 8 bases and J by 7 bases; unmatched bases: 14. This CDR3 is CASDPRDRGPLGTQYF. The CDR3 region has the DNA TGTGCCAGCGACCCTCGGGACAGGGGGCCATTAGGGACCCAGTACTTC.

The rearrangement uses TRBV5-1 and TRBJ2-7, with 7 bases fitting TRBD2. The ends lost 4 bases at V and 6 bases at J; junction bases unmatched: 16. The CDR3 is made up of 16 amino acids. Germline V lookup: CDR1 SGHRS, CDR2 YFSETQ. The CDR3 here is CASSEEERGAPCEQYF. The CDR3 DNA is TGCGCCAGCAGCGAAGAAGAGCGGGGAGCTCCTTGCGAGCAGTACTTC.

The chain joins TRBV27 to TRBJ2-3; 11 nucleotides agree with TRBD2. The V and J ends lost 4 bases and 6 bases, in that order; junction bases with no gene match: 9. Per the germline V gene, CDR1 is MNHEY and CDR2 is SMNVEV (reference sequence). The CDR3 is 16 residues long. The CDR3 region has the DNA TGTGCCAGCAGTTCAATAGCGGGAGGGCCTTTGGATACGCAGTATTTT. Encoded protein: CASSSIAGGPLDTQYF.

The chain recombines TRBV20-1 with TRBJ1-1; D is possibly TRBD1 (6 bases). Looked up from germline, CDR1 is DFQATT and CDR2 is SNEGSKA (reference sequence). Trimming stripped 3 bases from V and 11 bases from J, with 22 bases between. This CDR3 has 14 amino acids. The CDR3 coding sequence is TGCAGTGCTAGTAACCCCACAGGGCCAGGGTTGGCTTTCTTT. Its translation is CSASNPTGPGLAFF.

The chain uses TRBV5-5 and TRBJ2-7; 10 nucleotides match TRBD1. CDR1 and CDR2 (germline): SGHKS, YYEKEE (reference sequence). V lost 1 base to trimming and J lost 4 bases; unmatched junction nucleotides: 11. This CDR3 spans 17 amino acids. The CDR3 sequence: CASSLSPRDRGSYEQYF. The CDR3 DNA follows: TGTGCCAGCAGCTTGAGCCCCCGGGACAGGGGTTCTTACGAGCAGTACTTC.

The V call is TRBV27, the J call TRBJ2-7; D unresolved. Germline-derived CDR1 and CDR2 are MNHEY and SMNVEV (reference sequence). CDR3 size: 14 residues. Trimming took 0 bases from V and 0 from J, leaving 6 bases between them. The CDR3 DNA sequence: TGTGCCAGCAGTTTATCGCACAGCTCCTACGAGCAGTACTTC. This translates into CASSLSHSSYEQYF.

The V call is TRBV7-2, the J call TRBJ2-5; 7 bases agree with TRBD2. Germline lookup yields CDR1 SGHTA and CDR2 FQGNSA. The CDR3 spans 16 residues. Trimming removed 5 bases from V and 1 base from J; junction bases left unmatched: 10. The CDR3 sequence is CASSESSGAPQETQYF. The CDR3 DNA follows: TGTGCCAGCAGCGAATCCAGCGGGGCCCCCCAAGAGACCCAGTACTTC.

This chain connects TRBV4-1 to TRBJ1-5; no clear D gene. Germline-derived CDR1 and CDR2 are MGHRA and YSYEKL. This CDR3 comprises 13 residues. V was clipped by 0 bases and J by 7 bases, with 7 bases between them. The CDR3: CASSQDGRQPQHF. The CDR3 DNA is TGCGCCAGCAGCCAAGACGGGAGGCAGCCCCAGCATTTT.